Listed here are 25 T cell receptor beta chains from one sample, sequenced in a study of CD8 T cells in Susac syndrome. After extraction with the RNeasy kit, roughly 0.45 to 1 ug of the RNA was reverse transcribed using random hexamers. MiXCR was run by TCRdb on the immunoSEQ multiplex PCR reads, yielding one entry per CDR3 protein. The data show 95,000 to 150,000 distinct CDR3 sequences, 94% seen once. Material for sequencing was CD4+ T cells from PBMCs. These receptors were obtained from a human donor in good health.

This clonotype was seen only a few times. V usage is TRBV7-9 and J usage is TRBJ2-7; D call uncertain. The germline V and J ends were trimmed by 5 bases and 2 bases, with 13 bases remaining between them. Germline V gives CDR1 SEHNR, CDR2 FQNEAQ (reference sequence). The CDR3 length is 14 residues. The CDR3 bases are TGTGCCAGCAGCCCAGTGACGGTCCCCTACGAGCAGTACTTC. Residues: CASSPVTVPYEQYF.

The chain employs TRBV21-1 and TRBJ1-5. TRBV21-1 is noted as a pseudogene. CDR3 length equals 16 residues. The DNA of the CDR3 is TGTGCCAGCTTGAATTCGGGGAGCGAACTTTATCAGCCCCAGCATTTT. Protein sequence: CASLNSGSELYQPQHF.

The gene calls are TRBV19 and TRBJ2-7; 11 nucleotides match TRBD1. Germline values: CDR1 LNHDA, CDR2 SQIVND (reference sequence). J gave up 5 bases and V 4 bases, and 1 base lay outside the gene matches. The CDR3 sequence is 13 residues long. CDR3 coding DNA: TGTGCCAGTAGTAGGGACAGGGGGGACGAGCAGTACTTC. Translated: CASSRDRGDEQYF.

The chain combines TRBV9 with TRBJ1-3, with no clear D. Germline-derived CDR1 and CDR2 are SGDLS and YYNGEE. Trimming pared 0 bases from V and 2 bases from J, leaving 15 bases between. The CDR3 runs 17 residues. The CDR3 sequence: CASSVDPRPGTGNTIYF. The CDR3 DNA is TGTGCCAGCAGCGTAGACCCAAGACCCGGAACTGGAAACACCATATATTTT. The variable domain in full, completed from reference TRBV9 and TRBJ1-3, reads DSGVTQTPKHLITATGQRVTLRCSPRSGDLSVYWYQQSLDQGLQFLIQYYNGEERAKGNILERFSAQQFPDLHSELNLSSLELGDSALYFCASSVDPRPGTGNTIYFGEGSWLTVV.

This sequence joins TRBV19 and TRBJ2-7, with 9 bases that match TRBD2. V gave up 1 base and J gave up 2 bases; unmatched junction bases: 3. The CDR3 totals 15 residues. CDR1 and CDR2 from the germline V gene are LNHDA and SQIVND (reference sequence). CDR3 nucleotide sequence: TGTGCCAGTAGTATAGGGCTAGCGGGAACCTACGAGCAGTACTTC. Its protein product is CASSIGLAGTYEQYF. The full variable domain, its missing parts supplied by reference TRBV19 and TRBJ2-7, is DGGITQSPKYLFRKEGQNVTLSCEQNLNHDAMYWYRQDPGQGLRLIYYSQIVNDFQKGDIAEGYSVSREKKESFPLTVTSAQKNPTAFYLCASSIGLAGTYEQYFGPGTRLTVT.

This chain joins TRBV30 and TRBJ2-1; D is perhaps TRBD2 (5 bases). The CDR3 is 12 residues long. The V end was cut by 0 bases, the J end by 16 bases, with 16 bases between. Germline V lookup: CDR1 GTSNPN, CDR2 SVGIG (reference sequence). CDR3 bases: TGTGCCTGGAGTGTACCAAGCGGCCGCGCTTTCTTC. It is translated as CAWSVPSGRAFF.

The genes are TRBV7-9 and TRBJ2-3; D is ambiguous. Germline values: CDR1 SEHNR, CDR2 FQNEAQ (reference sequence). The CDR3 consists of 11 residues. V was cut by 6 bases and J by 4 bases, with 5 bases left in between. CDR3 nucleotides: TGTGCCAGCAGAGTCGCAGATACGCAGTATTTT. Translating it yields CASRVADTQYF.

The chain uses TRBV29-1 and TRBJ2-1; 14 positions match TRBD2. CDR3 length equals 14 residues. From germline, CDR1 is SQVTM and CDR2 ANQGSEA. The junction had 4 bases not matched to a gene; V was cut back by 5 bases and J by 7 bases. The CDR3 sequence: CSVSGLAGVNEQFF. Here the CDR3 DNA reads TGCAGCGTTTCGGGACTAGCGGGAGTAAATGAGCAGTTCTTC.

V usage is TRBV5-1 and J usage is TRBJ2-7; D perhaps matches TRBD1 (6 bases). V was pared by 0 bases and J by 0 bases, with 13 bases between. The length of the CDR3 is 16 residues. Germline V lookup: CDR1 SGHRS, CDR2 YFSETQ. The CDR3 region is CASSLVTGTSSYEQYF. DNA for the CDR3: TGCGCCAGCAGCTTGGTAACCGGGACAAGCTCCTACGAGCAGTACTTC.

In nucleotides, the CDR3 is TGTGCCAGCAGCCCCCTCGCGCCGGGGGTCGGCTCCTACGAGCAGTACTTC. Its translation: CASSPLAPGVGSYEQYF. V and J are TRBV6-1 and TRBJ2-7, with a weak D call TRBD2 (6 bases). V lost 6 bases, J lost 0 bases, and 21 bases lay in between. Germline values: CDR1 MNHNS, CDR2 SASEGT. CDR3 length: 17 amino acids.

CDR3: CASSQGRMGQGSLGEKLFF. As DNA, the CDR3 is TGTGCCAGCAGCCAAGGCCGCATGGGACAGGGATCTTTGGGGGAAAAACTGTTTTTT. V is TRBV3-1 and J is TRBJ1-4; 9 nucleotides line up with TRBD1. With V trimmed by 1 base and J by 8 bases, 17 bases remained unmatched. This CDR3 region has 19 residues. Germline V CDR1 and CDR2: LGHDT, YNNKEL (reference sequence).

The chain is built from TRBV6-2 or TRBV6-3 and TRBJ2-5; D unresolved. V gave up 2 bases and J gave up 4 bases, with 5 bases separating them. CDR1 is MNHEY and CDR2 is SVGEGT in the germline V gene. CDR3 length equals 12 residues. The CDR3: CASSYIGETQYF. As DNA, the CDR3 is TGTGCCAGCAGTTACATCGGAGAGACCCAGTACTTC.

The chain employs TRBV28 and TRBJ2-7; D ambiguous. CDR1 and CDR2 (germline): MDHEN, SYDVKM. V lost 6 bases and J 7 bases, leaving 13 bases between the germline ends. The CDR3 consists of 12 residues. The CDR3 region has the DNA TGTGCCAGCAGCGCGCTCCAGAATGAGCAGTACTTC. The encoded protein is CASSALQNEQYF.

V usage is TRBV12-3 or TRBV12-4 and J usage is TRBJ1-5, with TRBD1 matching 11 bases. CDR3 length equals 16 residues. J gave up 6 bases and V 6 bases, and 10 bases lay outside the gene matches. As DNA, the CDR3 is TGTGCCAGCAGGCGCACGGACAGGGGGCTGGGTCAGCCCCAGCATTTT. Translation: CASRRTDRGLGQPQHF.

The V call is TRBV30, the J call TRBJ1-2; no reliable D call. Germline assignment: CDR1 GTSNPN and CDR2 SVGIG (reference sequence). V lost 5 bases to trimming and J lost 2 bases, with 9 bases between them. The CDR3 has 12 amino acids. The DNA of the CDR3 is TGTGCCTGGGACCGGACCAACTATGGCTACACCTTC. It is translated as CAWDRTNYGYTF.

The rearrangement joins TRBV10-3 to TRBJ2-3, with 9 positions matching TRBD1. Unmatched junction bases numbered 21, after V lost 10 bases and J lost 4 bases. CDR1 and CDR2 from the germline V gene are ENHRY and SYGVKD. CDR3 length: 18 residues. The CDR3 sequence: CATKGATGTGSGPDTQYF. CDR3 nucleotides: TGTGCCACCAAGGGGGCTACCGGGACAGGGAGTGGGCCAGATACGCAGTATTTT.

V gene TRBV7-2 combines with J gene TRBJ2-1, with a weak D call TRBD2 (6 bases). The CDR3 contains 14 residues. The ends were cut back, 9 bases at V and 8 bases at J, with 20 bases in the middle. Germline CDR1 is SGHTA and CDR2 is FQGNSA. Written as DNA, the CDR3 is TGTGCCAGTACCGTGCTAGCGCATACGGATGAGCAGTTCTTC. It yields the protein CASTVLAHTDEQFF.

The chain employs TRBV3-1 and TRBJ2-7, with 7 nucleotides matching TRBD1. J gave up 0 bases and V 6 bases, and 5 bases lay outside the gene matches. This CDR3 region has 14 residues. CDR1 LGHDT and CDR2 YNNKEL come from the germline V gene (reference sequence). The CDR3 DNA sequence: TGTGCCAGCAGACCGGGACAGAGCTCCTACGAGCAGTACTTC. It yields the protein CASRPGQSSYEQYF.

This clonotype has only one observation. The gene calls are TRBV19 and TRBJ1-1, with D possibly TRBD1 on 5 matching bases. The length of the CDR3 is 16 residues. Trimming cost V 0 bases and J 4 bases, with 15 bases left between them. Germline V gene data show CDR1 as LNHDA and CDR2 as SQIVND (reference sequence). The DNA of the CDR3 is TGTGCCAGTAGTATAGAAACCGCCCCGAGGGGCACTGAAGCTTTCTTT. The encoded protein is CASSIETAPRGTEAFF.

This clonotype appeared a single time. CDR3 sequence (DNA): TGTGCCAGCAGCTTATTTAGCGTGTCTGGGGAGCTGTTTTTT. Translated: CASSLFSVSGELFF. This chain joins TRBV7-2 and TRBJ2-2; D possibly corresponds to TRBD2 (5 bases). Trimming left V 2 bases short and J 8 bases short, with 12 bases between. This CDR3 comprises 14 residues. The germline V gene encodes CDR1 SGHTA and CDR2 FQGNSA.

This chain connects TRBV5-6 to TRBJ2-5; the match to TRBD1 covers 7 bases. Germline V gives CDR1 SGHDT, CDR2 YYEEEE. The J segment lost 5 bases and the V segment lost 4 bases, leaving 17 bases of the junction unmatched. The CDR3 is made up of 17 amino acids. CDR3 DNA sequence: TGTGCCAGCAGCCCACAGGATGGGCAGGGGGTAAGGGAGACCCAGTACTTC. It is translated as CASSPQDGQGVRETQYF.

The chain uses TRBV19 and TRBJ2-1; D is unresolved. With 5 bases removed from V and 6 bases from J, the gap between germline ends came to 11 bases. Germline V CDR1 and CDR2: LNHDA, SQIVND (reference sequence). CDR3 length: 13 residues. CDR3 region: CASSPNRANEQFF. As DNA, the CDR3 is TGTGCCAGTAGTCCGAACCGGGCCAATGAGCAGTTCTTC.

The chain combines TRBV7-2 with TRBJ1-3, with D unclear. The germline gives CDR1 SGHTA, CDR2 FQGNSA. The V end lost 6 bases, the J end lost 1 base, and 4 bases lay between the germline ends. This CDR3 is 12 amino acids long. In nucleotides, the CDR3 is TGTGCCAGCAGGGCGTCTGGAAACACCATATATTTT. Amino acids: CASRASGNTIYF.

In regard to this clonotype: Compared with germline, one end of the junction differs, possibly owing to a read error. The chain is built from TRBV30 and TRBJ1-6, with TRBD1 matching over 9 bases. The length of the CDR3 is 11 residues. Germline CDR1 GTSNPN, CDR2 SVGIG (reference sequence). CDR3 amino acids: CAWSGGTGSNF. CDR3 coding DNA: TGTGCCTGGAGTGGCGGGACAGGGAGCAATTTT. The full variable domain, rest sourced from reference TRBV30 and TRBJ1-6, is SQTIHQWPATLVQPVGSPLSLECTVEGTSNPNLYWYRQAAGRGLQLLFYSVGIGQISSEVPQNLSASRPQDRQFILSSKKLLLSDSGFYLCAWSGGTGSNFGNGTRLTVT.

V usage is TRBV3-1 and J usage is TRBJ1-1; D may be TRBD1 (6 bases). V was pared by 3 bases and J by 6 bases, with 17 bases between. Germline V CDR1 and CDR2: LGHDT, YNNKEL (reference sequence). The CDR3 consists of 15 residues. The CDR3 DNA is TGTGCCAGCAGCCACCCACTCGGACAGCTATCTGAAGCTTTCTTT. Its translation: CASSHPLGQLSEAFF.